The following is a T cell receptor beta chain sequence with its context. As yet, its antigen is unknown. The data originate from a study of breast tumors, draining lymph nodes, adjacent tissues. Study observations and caveats: Findings are consistent with lymph node origin and intratumoral expansion of most tumor T cells. Tumor repertoires ranked between lymph nodes and nontumor tissue in diversity, with V and J gene preferences.

The germline gives CDR1 MRHNA, CDR2 SNTAGT. CDR3 length: 15 amino acids. J gave up 1 base and V 6 bases, and 7 bases lay outside the gene matches. Each CDR3 protein gets one entry after TCRdb re-called the multiplex PCR reads with MiXCR. Of roughly 130,000 distinct CDR3 sequences detected, about 30% appear once; the ten largest clones hold around 2.5%. Breast cancer patients provided tissue from their axillary draining lymph nodes. This sequence originates from a female donor with breast cancer. Some clones in this sample may be carry-over from other donors' samples. Sequences were obtained from axillary lymph node tissue. This chain uses TRBV6-4 with TRBJ2-7; TRBD2 agrees at 9 bases. The CDR3 loop is CASSLSGGRSYEQYF. CDR3 sequence (DNA): TGTGCCAGCAGCCTTAGCGGGGGAAGGTCCTACGAGCAGTACTTC.